In its sample, the clone carrying this T cell receptor beta chain was seen a few times. Its specificity is unknown. Sequenced material consisted of expressed TCRB transcripts (all of the isolated RNA was reverse transcribed). TCRdb's copy holds only in-frame clones and misses some; the assay was immunoSEQ multiplex PCR. The sample includes about 230,000 clones, 9% to 10% of them seen just once. CDR1 SQVTM and CDR2 ANQGSEA come from the germline V gene. The V gene lost 6 bases and the J gene lost 3 bases, with 18 bases spanning the gap. This CDR3 is built from 14 residues. This sample was taken from a study of beta chain features in type 1 diabetes. Overall study findings and caveats: These data did not resolve whether HLA type affects TCRB rearrangement. cDNA-based sequencing might over-represent cells highly expressing TCR.

Sampling consisted of one heparinised blood draw per donor, averaging around 100 mL. The V call is TRBV29-1, the J call TRBJ2-7, with D tentatively TRBD2 (6 bases). This TCR derives from a woman between 18 and 29 years old in good health. The sample was naive CD4+ T cells from blood. The CDR3 DNA reads as TGCAGCGTACGTCAGGGCGCGGGGAGCTACGAGCAGTACTTC. Residues: CSVRQGAGSYEQYF.